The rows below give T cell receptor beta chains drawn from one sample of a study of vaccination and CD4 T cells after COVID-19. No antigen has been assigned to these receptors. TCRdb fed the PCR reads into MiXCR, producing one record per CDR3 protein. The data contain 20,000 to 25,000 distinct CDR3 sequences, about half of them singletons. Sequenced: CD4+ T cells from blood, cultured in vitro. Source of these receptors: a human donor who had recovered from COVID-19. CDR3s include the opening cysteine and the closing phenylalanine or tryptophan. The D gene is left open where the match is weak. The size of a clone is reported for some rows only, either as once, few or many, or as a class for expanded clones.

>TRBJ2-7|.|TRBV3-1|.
TGTGCCAGCAGCTCACAGGATAACTCCTACGAGCAGTACTTC
CASSSQDNSYEQYF
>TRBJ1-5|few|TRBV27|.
TGTGCCAGCAGTCCCCATACAGGGACGAGCAATCAGCCCCAGCATTTT
CASSPHTGTSNQPQHF
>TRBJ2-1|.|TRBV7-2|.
TGTGCCAGCAGCTTAGCGGGGAGTTCCTACAATGAGCAGTTCTTC
CASSLAGSSYNEQFF
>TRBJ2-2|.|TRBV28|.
TGTGCCAGCAGTTTGAGGACCGGGGAGCTGTTTTTT
CASSLRTGELFF
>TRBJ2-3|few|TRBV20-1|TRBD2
TGCAGTGCTAGAGAACTACTAGCGGACACAGATACGCAGTATTTT
CSARELLADTDTQYF
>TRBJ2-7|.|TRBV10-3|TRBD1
TGTGCCATCAGTGAAAGGGACAGGAGCTTTGAGGAGCAGTACTTC
CAISERDRSFEEQYF
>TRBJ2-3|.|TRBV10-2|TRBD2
TGCGCCAGCGGGGACTACCAGGGTACAGATACGCAGTATTTT
CASGDYQGTDTQYF
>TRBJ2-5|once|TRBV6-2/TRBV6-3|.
TGTGCCAGCAGAGGAGGCGGGACGGGCCTCATGGGGACCCAGTACTTC
CASRGGGTGLMGTQYF
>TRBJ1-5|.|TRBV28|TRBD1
TGTGCCAGCAGTGCGCCGACAGGGGGCTTTCATCAGCCCCAGCATTTT
CASSAPTGGFHQPQHF
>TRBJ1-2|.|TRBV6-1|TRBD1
TGTGCCAGCAGGTCGACAGGGGTGTTGCATGGCTACACCTTC
CASRSTGVLHGYTF
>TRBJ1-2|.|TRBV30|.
TGTGCCTGGAGCCGCGCCTATGGCTACACCTTC
CAWSRAYGYTF
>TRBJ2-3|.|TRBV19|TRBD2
TGTGCCAGTAGTTTCACTAGCGGGATAGCAGATACGCAGTATTTT
CASSFTSGIADTQYF
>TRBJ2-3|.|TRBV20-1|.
TGCAGTGTAAAGGCAGGGGTTCTCACAGATACGCAGTATTTT
CSVKAGVLTDTQYF
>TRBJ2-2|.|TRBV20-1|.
TGCAGTGCTAGAGAGGCGAACACCGGGGAGCTGTTTTTT
CSAREANTGELFF
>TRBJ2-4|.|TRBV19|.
TGTGCCAGTAGTACAGGTCCGGACATTCAGTACTTC
CASSTGPDIQYF
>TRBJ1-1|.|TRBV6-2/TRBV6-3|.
TGTGCCAGCACCCCCCCGAAGCGTAGCACTGAAGCTTTCTTT
CASTPPKRSTEAFF
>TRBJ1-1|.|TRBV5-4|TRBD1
TGTGCCATCCGACAGGGAAGGGGCATGAACACTGAAGCTTTCTTT
CAIRQGRGMNTEAFF
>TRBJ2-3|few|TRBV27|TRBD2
TGTGCCAGCAGTTTTGGGACTAGCGGGAGCTGGGGCACAGATACGCAGTATTTT
CASSFGTSGSWGTDTQYF
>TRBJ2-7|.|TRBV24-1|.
TGTGCCACCAGTGATCCCGGGACGGGGAGATTCGAGCAGTACTTC
CATSDPGTGRFEQYF
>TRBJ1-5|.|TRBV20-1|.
TGCAGTGCTAGGAGGTCAGGGGAAATGAATCAGCCCCAGCATTTT
CSARRSGEMNQPQHF
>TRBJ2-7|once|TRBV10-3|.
TGTGCCATCGGTCAAGGGGAAGGAGGCGAGCAGTACTTC
CAIGQGEGGEQYF
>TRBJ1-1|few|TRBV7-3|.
TGTGCCAGCAGCACGGGGGCGAACACTGAAGCTTTCTTT
CASSTGANTEAFF
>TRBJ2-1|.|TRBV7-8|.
TGTGCCAGCAGCCTCAGCGGTTCTAGGGGTAATGAGCAGTTCTTC
CASSLSGSRGNEQFF
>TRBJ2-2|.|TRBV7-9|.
TGTGCCAGCCGGCAGGGTACCGGGGAGCTGTTTTTT
CASRQGTGELFF
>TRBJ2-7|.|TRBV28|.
TGTGCCCCTTCAGAGGGAAAGGGTCACTACGAGCAGTACTTC
CAPSEGKGHYEQYF
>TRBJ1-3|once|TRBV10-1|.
TGCGCCAGCTGCCAGGGTGGGGTCTCTGGAAACACCATATATTTT
CASCQGGVSGNTIYF
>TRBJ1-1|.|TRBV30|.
TGTGCCTGGAGTGTAGGCAGCCACGTTGAAGCTTTCTTT
CAWSVGSHVEAFF
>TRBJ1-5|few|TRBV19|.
TGTGCCAGTAGTATTGGGCGAGGCAATCAGCCCCAGCATTTT
CASSIGRGNQPQHF
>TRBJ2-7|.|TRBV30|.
TGTGCCTGGAACCTCAAGGTCGAGTACGAGCAGTACTTC
CAWNLKVEYEQYF
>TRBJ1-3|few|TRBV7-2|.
TGTGCCAGCAGCTTAGGGGGCCGGGTTAGAGGAAACACCATATATTTT
CASSLGGRVRGNTIYF
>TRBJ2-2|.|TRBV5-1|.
TGCGCCAGCAGGACAGGAGCCACCGGGGAGCTGTTTTTT
CASRTGATGELFF
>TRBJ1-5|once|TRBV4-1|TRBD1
TGCGCCAGCAGCCAAGGGACAGGACGGAGGCAGCCCCAGCATTTT
CASSQGTGRRQPQHF
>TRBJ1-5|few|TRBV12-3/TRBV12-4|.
TGTGCCAGCAGTTTACGGGGGAATGGGCAGCCCCAGCATTTT
CASSLRGNGQPQHF
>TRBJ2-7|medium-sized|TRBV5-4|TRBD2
TGTGCCAGCAGCCCGGGGGGGCTAGCGGGCATGTACGAGCAGTACTTC
CASSPGGLAGMYEQYF
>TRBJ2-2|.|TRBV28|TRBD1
TGTGCCAGCATCTCGACAGGGGCCTTGGCCGGGGAGCTGTTTTTT
CASISTGALAGELFF
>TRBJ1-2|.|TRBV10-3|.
TGTGCCATCGGGGAGGGGCAGGGGATTCGTGGCTACACCTTC
CAIGEGQGIRGYTF
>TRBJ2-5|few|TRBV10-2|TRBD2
TGCGCCAGCAGTGAGTCGCCGGGAGGTGCTAGAGAGACCCAGTACTTC
CASSESPGGARETQYF
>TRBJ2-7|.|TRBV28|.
TGTGCCAGCAGCTCCTCGGACCTTTACGAGCAGTACTTC
CASSSSDLYEQYF
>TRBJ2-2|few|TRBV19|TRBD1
TGTGCCAGTAGTAGAGGGGACAGGGGAGGGACCGGGGAGCTGTTTTTT
CASSRGDRGGTGELFF
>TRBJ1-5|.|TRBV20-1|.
TGCAGTGCCCGGGACGGGAACCAGCCCCAGCATTTT
CSARDGNQPQHF
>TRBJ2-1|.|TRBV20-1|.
TGCAGTGCTAGACTACTTCCGGCGGGTACTAGGGATGAGCAGTTCTTC
CSARLLPAGTRDEQFF
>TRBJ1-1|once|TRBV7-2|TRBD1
TGTGCCAGCAGCACACAGGGGATGAACACTGAAGCTTTCTTT
CASSTQGMNTEAFF
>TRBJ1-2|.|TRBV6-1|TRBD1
TGTGCCAGCAGGGGACAGCTAAACTATGGCTACACCTTC
CASRGQLNYGYTF
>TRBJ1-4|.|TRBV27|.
TGTGCCAGCAGTTCTAGGTCGCCAGGGCGACGTGAAAAACTGTTTTTT
CASSSRSPGRREKLFF
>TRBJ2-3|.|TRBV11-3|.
TGTGCCAGCAGCTTGATTACAGGCCCCACAGATACGCAGTATTTT
CASSLITGPTDTQYF
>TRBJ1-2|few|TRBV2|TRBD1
TGTGCCAGCAGTGAAGGCGGACAGGGTAATGGCTACACCTTC
CASSEGGQGNGYTF
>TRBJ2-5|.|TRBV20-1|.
TGCAGTGCTAATATGGGAGTGGCCCAAGAGACCCAGTACTTC
CSANMGVAQETQYF
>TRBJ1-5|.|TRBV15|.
TGTGCCACCAGCAGAGATAAACAATCCAATCAGCCCCAGCATTTT
CATSRDKQSNQPQHF
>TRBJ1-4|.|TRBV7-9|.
TGTGCCAGCAGCTCATGGACAGCGTCGGATGAAAAACTGTTTTTT
CASSSWTASDEKLFF
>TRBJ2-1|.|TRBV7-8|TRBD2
TGTGCCAGCAGGAAAACCGGGACTAGGAACAATGAGCAGTTCTTC
CASRKTGTRNNEQFF
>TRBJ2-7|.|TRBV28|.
TGTGCCAGCAGTTTGGATGGAGGGGTGAGCTCCTACGAGCAGTACTTC
CASSLDGGVSSYEQYF
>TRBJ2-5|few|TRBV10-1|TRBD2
TGCGCCAGCAGTGAGTCAGGGTCTAGCGGCCTCCAAGAGACCCAGTACTTC
CASSESGSSGLQETQYF
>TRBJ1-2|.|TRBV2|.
TGTGCCAGCAGGTCTTCAGGGCCGGGGAACTATGGCTACACCTTC
CASRSSGPGNYGYTF
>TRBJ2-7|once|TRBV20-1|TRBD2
TGCAGTGCTAGGGACCTAGCGGGAGGCGGCGAGCAGTACTTC
CSARDLAGGGEQYF
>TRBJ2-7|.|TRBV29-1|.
TGCAGCGCAAGGGGAGCTAGCTCCTACGAGCAGTACTTC
CSARGASSYEQYF
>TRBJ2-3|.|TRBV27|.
TGTGCCAGCAGTTCAATAAACACAGATACGCAGTATTTT
CASSSINTDTQYF
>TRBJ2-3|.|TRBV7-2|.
TGTGCCAGCAGCTATTTCACAGATACGCAGTATTTT
CASSYFTDTQYF
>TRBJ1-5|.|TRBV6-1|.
TGTGCCAGCAGTGAACAGGGCCAACAGCCCCAGCATTTT
CASSEQGQQPQHF
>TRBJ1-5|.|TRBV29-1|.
TGCAGCGTTGGCCTGTCGGGGGGCAATCAGCCCCAGCATTTT
CSVGLSGGNQPQHF